The clone carrying this TCR beta chain was observed at least ten times. This record belongs to a study of molecular identifiers for immune sequencing clone quantification. TCRdb fed the PCR reads into MiXCR, producing one record per CDR3 protein. This table holds 400,000 to 600,000 distinct CDR3 sequences, over 20% found once. V was trimmed by 1 base and J by 8 bases, leaving 19 bases between them. Germline V gives CDR1 SGHTA, CDR2 FQGNSA. The CDR3 extends over 16 amino acids. The chain uses TRBV7-2 and TRBJ2-3; no reliable D call. The sequence was collected from a human donor in good health. Some libraries in this study had Jurkat cell RNA spiked in. Sequenced sample: naive CD8+ T cells from blood, with Jurkat cell RNA spiked in. Sample subset: FACS-sorted CD8+CD4-CCR7+CD45RA+ naive T cells. The DNA of the CDR3 is TGTGCCAGCAGCTTAGGTCCTAAAGCCGATATGGGTACGCAGTATTTT. It specifies CASSLGPKADMGTQYF. Using reference TRBV7-2 and TRBJ2-3 for the parts outside the CDR3, the full variable domain is GAGVSQSPSNKVTEKGKDVELRCDPISGHTALYWYRQSLGQGLEFLIYFQGNSAPDKSGLPSDRFSAERTGGSVSTLTIQRTQQEDSAVYLCASSLGPKADMGTQYFGPGTRLTVL.